The clone carrying this T cell receptor (beta chain) appeared a single time. What it recognizes is unknown. This specimen belongs to a study of chemoradiotherapy in HPV16-positive cancers. As for the study in general: A couple of HPV16-positive patients' cells yielded candidate HPV-specific clones and common motifs. General observations from the study: Candidate HPV-specific clones and E7-related TCR motifs grew in tumor during treatment.

CDR1 is ENHRY, CDR2 SYGVKD, per germline. This CDR3 spans 16 amino acids. The junction had 6 bases not matched to a gene; V was cut back by 1 base and J by 3 bases. The table came from immunoSEQ multiplex PCR; TCRdb's copy has only in-frame clones and leaves some out. Of approximately 20,000 clones listed, roughly 90% are singletons. Samples were taken several times over chemoradiotherapy. This TCR derives from a human donor with HPV-associated anogenital cancer. Sequenced here: blood, sampled from a patient who underwent chemoradiotherapy. V usage is TRBV10-3 and J usage is TRBJ2-1, with 7 bases fitting TRBD1. The CDR3 sequence: CAISEFTGAGYNEQFF. The CDR3 DNA is TGTGCCATCAGTGAGTTCACAGGGGCGGGCTACAATGAGCAGTTCTTC.